These 5 T cell receptor beta chains were sequenced from one sample in a study of cytomegalovirus exposure and HLA in healthy donors. The PCR used 60 Vbeta and 13 Jbeta primers. This table comes from immunoSEQ multiplex PCR, and its TCRdb copy is limited to in-frame clones, with some not included. The repertoire table contains 100,000 to 150,000 clones. The sequencing input was PBMCs. The receptors shown here come from a young man in good health and CMV-seronegative.

Here the CDR3 reads CASSFSGGDEKLFF. For the CDR3, the DNA is TGTGCCAGCAGCTTTTCGGGGGGGGATGAAAAACTGTTTTTT. This chain links TRBV5-4 with TRBJ1-4; a weak D match, TRBD1 (5 bases). The CDR3 length is 14 residues. The germline V gene has CDR1 SGHNT and CDR2 YYREEE (reference sequence). The germline V and J ends were trimmed by 2 bases and 6 bases, with 11 bases remaining between them. Based on the CDR3 plus reference TRBV5-4 and TRBJ1-4, the full variable domain is ETGVTQSPTHLIKTRGQQVTLRCSSQSGHNTVSWYQQALGQGPQFIFQYYREEENGRGNFPPRFSGLQFPNYSSELNVNALELDDSALYLCASSFSGGDEKLFFGSGTQLSVL.

This chain connects TRBV7-8 to TRBJ1-5; D uncertain. CDR1 is SGHVS and CDR2 is FQNEAQ in the germline V gene. The CDR3 length is 14 residues. Between the trimmed V and J ends, which lost 1 base and 2 bases, there was a span of 6 bases. This chain's CDR3 is CASSLVSGNQPQHF. The CDR3 nucleotides are TGTGCCAGCAGCTTAGTCTCGGGCAATCAGCCCCAGCATTTT.

This chain connects TRBV6-1 to TRBJ2-2, with D hard to call. CDR1 MNHNS and CDR2 SASEGT come from the germline V gene. With 1 base removed from V and 7 bases from J, the gap between germline ends came to 10 bases. This CDR3 has 14 amino acids. In DNA, the CDR3 is TGTGCCAGCAGTGAAGTAGGCGGTGTCGGGGAGCTGTTTTTT. It is translated as CASSEVGGVGELFF.

The J gene is TRBJ2-3, the V gene TRBV19, with TRBD2 matching over 11 bases. The CDR3 is 16 amino acids. Germline CDR1 and CDR2: LNHDA and SQIVND (reference sequence). V trimming: 3 bases; J trimming: 1 base; junction bases outside the gene matches: 3. In DNA form, the CDR3 reads TGTGCCAGTAGTATCATAGCGGGGGGGGGCACAGATACGCAGTATTTT. Protein sequence: CASSIIAGGGTDTQYF.

The V gene is TRBV7-9, the J gene TRBJ1-2; weak D call: TRBD1 (5 bases). The CDR3 is 13 residues long. The germline V and J ends were trimmed by 5 bases and 1 base, with 8 bases remaining between them. CDR1 SEHNR and CDR2 FQNEAQ come from the germline V gene (reference sequence). For the CDR3, the DNA is TGTGCCAGCAGCCAAGACAGTAACTATGGCTACACCTTC. It translates to CASSQDSNYGYTF. The full variable domain, rest sourced from reference TRBV7-9 and TRBJ1-2, is DTGVSQNPRHKITKRGQNVTFRCDPISEHNRLYWYRQTLGQGPEFLTYFQNEAQLEKSRLLSDRFSAERPKGSFSTLEIQRTEQGDSAMYLCASSQDSNYGYTFGSGTRLTVV.